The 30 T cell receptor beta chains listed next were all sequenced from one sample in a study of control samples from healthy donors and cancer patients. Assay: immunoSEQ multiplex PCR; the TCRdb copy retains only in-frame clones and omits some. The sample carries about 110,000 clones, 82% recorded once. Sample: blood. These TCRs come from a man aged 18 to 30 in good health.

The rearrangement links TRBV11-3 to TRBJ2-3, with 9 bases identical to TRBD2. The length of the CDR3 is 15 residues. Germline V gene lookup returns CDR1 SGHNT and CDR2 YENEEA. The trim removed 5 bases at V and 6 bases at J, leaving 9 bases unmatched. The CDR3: CASSKDGGGADTQYF. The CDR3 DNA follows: TGTGCCAGCAGCAAGGACGGCGGGGGGGCCGATACGCAGTATTTT.

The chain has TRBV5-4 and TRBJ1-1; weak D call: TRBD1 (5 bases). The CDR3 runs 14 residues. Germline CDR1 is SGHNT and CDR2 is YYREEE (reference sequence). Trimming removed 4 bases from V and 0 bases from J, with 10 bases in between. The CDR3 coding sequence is TGTGCCAGCAGCACTAGGGACCTGAACACTGAAGCTTTCTTT. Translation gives CASSTRDLNTEAFF.

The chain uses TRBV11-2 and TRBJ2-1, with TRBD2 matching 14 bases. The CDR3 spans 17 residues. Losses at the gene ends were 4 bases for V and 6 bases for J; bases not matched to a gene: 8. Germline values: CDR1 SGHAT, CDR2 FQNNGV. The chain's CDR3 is CASSSGLAGGPSNEQFF. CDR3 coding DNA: TGTGCCAGCAGCTCCGGACTAGCGGGGGGCCCCTCCAATGAGCAGTTCTTC.

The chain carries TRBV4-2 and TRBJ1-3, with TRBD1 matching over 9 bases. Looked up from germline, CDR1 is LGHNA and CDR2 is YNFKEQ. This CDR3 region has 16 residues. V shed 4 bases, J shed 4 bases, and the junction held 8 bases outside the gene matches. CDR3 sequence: CASSPEQGARGNTIYF. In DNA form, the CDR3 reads TGTGCCAGCAGCCCGGAACAGGGGGCAAGAGGAAACACCATATATTTT.

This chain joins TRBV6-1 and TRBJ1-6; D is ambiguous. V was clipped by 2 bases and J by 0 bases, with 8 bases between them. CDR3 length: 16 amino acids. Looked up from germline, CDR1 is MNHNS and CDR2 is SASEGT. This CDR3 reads CASSELKSSYNSPLHF. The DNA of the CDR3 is TGTGCCAGCAGTGAATTAAAGAGCTCCTATAATTCACCCCTCCACTTT.

The CDR3 sequence is CASSVGRATNEKLFF. CDR3 nucleotides: TGTGCCAGCAGCGTAGGCAGGGCAACTAATGAAAAACTGTTTTTT. The V and J genes are TRBV9 and TRBJ1-4; possible D gene TRBD1, 5 bases. The CDR3 totals 15 residues. Germline CDR1 reads SGDLS; CDR2 reads YYNGEE. V dropped 0 bases and J dropped 0 bases, with 6 bases sitting between them.

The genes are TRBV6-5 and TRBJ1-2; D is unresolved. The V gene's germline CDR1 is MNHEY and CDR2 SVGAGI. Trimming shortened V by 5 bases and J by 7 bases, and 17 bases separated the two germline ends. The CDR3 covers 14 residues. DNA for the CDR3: TGTGCCAGCAGTCGCGACTTGTTGGCGGGTGGCTACACCTTC. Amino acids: CASSRDLLAGGYTF.

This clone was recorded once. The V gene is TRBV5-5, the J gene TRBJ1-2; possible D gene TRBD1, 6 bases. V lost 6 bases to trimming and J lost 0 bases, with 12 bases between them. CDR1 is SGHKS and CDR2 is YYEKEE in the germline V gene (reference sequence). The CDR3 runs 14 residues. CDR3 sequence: CASTQTGPNYGYTF. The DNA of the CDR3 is TGTGCCAGCACCCAGACAGGCCCTAACTATGGCTACACCTTC. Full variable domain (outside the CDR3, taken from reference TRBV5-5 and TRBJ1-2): DAGVTQSPTHLIKTRGQQVTLRCSPISGHKSVSWYQQVLGQGPQFIFQYYEKEERGRGNFPDRFSARQFPNYSSELNVNALLLGDSALYLCASTQTGPNYGYTFGSGTRLTVV.

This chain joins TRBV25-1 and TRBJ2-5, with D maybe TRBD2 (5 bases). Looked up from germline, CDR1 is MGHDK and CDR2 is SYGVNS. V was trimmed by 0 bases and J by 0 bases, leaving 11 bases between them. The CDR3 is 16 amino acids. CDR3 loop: CASSEYTSDYQETQYF. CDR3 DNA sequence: TGTGCCAGCAGTGAATATACCTCGGACTACCAAGAGACCCAGTACTTC.

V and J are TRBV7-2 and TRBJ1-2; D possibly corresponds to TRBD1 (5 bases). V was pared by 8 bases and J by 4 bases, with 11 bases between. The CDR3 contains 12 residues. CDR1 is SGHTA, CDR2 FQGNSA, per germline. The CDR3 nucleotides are TGTGCCAGCCGGGGGTGGGGCTATGGCTACACCTTC. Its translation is CASRGWGYGYTF.

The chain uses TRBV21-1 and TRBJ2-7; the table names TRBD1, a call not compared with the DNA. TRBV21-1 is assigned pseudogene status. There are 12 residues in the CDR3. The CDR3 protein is CASSTHSYEQYF. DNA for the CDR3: TGTGCCAGCAGCACACATTCCTACGAGCAGTACTTC.

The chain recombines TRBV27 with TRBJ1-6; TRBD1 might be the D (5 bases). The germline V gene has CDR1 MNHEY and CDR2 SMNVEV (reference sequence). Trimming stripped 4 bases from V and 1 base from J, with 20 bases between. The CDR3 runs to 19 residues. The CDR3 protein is CASSWGTDPEGSYNSPLHF. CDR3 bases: TGTGCCAGCAGTTGGGGGACGGACCCCGAGGGATCCTATAATTCACCCCTCCACTTT.

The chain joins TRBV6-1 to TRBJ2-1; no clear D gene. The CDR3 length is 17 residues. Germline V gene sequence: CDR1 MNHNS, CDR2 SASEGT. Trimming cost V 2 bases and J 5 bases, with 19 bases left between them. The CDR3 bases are TGTGCCAGCAGTGAAATGGGCCGAGGTCGGTTTCACAATGAGCAGTTCTTC. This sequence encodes CASSEMGRGRFHNEQFF.

In DNA form, the CDR3 reads TGTGCCAGCAGCTTAGTAGGCAGCACCTACGAGCAGTACTTC. This gives the protein CASSLVGSTYEQYF. This chain connects TRBV7-9 to TRBJ2-7, with D unresolved. V dropped 1 base and J dropped 2 bases, with 9 bases sitting between them. This CDR3 has 14 residues. CDR1 is SEHNR, CDR2 FQNEAQ, per germline (reference sequence).

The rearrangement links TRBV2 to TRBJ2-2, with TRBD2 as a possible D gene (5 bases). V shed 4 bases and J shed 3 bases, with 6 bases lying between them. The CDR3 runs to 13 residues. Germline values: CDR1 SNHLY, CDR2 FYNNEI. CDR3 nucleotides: TGTGCCAGCAGTGTGGAGGACACCGGGGAGCTGTTTTTT. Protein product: CASSVEDTGELFF. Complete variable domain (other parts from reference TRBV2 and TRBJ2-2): EPEVTQTPSHQVTQMGQEVILRCVPISNHLYFYWYRQILGQKVEFLVSFYNNEISEKSEIFDDQFSVERPDGSNFTLKIRSTKLEDSAMYFCASSVEDTGELFFGEGSRLTVL.

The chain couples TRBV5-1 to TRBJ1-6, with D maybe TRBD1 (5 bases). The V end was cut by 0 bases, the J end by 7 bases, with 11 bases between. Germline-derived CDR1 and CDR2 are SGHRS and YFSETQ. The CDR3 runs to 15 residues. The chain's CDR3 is CASSLEGLPNSPLHF. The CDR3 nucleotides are TGCGCCAGCAGCTTGGAGGGACTTCCGAATTCACCCCTCCACTTT.

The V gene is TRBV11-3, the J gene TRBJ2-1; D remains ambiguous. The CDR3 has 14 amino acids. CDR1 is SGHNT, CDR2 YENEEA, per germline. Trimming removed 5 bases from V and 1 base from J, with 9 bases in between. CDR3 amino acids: CASSNGPSYNEQFF. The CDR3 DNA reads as TGTGCCAGCAGCAACGGACCGTCCTACAATGAGCAGTTCTTC.

The chain's CDR3 is CASSSPNRVGETQYF. In DNA form, the CDR3 reads TGTGCCAGCAGTTCCCCCAACAGGGTGGGGGAGACCCAGTACTTC. The rearrangement joins TRBV6-6 to TRBJ2-5, with a weak D call TRBD1 (6 bases). The germline gives CDR1 MNHNY, CDR2 SVGAGI (reference sequence). The germline V and J ends were trimmed by 4 bases and 5 bases, with 17 bases remaining between them. The CDR3 extends over 15 amino acids.

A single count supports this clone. The CDR3 nucleotides read TGCAGCGTTGACCCGACAGGGTCGGGCACTGAAGCTTTCTTT. This gives the protein CSVDPTGSGTEAFF. The chain joins TRBV29-1 to TRBJ1-1; 7 bases are shared with TRBD1. The trim removed 3 bases at V and 4 bases at J, leaving 8 bases unmatched. Germline CDR1 and CDR2: SQVTM and ANQGSEA. The CDR3 runs to 14 residues.

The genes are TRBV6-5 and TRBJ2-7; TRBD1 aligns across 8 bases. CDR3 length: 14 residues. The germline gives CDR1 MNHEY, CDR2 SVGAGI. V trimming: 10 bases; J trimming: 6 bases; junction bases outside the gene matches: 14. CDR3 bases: TGTGCCACCTCGATCTCGACAGGGGAAAGCGAGCAGTACGTC. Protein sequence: CATSISTGESEQYV.

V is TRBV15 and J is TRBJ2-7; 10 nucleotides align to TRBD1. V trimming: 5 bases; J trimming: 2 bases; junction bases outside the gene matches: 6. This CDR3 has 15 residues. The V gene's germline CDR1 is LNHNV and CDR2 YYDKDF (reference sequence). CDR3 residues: CATSWDRGYTYEQYV. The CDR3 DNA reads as TGTGCCACCAGCTGGGACAGGGGATATACCTACGAGCAGTACGTC.

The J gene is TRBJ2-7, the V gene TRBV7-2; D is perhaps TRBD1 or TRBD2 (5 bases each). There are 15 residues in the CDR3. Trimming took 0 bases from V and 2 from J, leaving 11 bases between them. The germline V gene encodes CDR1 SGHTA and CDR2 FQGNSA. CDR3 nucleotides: TGTGCCAGCAGCTTAGCCGGGACCGTTGCCTACGAGCAGTACTTC. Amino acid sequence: CASSLAGTVAYEQYF.

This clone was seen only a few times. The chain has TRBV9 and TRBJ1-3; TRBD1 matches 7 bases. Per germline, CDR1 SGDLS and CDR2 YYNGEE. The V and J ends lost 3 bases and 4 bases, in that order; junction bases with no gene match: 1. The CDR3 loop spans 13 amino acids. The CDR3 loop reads CASSADRGNTIYF. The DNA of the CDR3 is TGTGCCAGCAGCGCGGACAGGGGAAACACCATATATTTT.

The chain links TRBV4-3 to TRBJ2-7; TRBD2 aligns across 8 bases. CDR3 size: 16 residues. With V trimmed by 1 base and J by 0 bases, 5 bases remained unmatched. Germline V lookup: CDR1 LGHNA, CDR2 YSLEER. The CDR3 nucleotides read TGCGCCAGCAGCCAAGTGGCGGGGGGTAGCTCCTACGAGCAGTACTTC. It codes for CASSQVAGGSSYEQYF.

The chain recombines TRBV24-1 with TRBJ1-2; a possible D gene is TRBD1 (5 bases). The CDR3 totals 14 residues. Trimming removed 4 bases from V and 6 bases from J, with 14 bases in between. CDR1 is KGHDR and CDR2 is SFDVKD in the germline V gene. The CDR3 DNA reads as TGTGCCACCAGTGACACGTGGGGGAAAGATGGCTACACCTTC. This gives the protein CATSDTWGKDGYTF.

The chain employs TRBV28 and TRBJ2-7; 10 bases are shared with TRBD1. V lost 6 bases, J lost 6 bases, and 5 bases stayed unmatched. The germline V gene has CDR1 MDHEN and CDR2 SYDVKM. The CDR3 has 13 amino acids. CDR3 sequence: CASRRQGAGEQYF. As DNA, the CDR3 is TGTGCCAGCAGGAGACAGGGGGCGGGCGAGCAGTACTTC.

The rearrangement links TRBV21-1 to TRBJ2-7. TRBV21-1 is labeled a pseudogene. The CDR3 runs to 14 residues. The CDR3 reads CASSFLDQNYEQYV. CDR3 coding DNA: TGTGCCAGCAGTTTCCTGGACCAGAACTACGAGCAGTACGTC.

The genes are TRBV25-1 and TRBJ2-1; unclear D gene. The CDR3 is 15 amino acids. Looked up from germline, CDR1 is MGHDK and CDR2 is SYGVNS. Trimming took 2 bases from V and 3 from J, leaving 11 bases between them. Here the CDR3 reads CASSEVRTVYNEQFF. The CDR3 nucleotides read TGTGCCAGCAGTGAAGTCCGAACGGTCTACAATGAGCAGTTCTTC.

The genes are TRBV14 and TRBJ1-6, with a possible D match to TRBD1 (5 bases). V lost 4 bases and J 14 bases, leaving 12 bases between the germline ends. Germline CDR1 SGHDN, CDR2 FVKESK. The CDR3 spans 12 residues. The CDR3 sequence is CASSLDSISLHF. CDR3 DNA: TGTGCCAGCAGCCTAGACAGTATTTCCCTCCACTTT. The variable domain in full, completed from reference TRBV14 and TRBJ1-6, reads EAGVTQFPSHSVIEKGQTVTLRCDPISGHDNLYWYRRVMGKEIKFLLHFVKESKQDESGMPNNRFLAERTGGTYSTLKVQPAELEDSGVYFCASSLDSISLHFGNGTRLTVT.

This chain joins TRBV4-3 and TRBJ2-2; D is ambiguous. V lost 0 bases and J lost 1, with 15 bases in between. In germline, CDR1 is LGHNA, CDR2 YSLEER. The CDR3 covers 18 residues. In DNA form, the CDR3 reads TGCGCCAGCAGCCAAGATCTGGGCAGTTTCGAGAACACCGGGGAGCTGTTTTTT. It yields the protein CASSQDLGSFENTGELFF.